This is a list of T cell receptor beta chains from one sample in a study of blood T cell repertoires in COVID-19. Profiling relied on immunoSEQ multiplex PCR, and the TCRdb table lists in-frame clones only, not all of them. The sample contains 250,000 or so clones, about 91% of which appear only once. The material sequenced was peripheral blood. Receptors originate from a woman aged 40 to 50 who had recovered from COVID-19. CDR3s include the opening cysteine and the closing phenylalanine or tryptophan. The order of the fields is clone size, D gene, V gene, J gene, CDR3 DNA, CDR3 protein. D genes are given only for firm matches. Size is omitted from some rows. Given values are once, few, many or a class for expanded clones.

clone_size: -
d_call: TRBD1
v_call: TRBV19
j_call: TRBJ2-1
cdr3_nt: TGTGCCAGTAGTGCACAGGGGTCCTCCTACAATGAGCAGTTCTTC
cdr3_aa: CASSAQGSSYNEQFF

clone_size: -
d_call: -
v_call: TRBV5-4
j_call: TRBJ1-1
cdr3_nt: TGTGCCAGCAGCTCCAACTTCAGGATTTCGAACACTGAAGCTTTCTTT
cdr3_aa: CASSSNFRISNTEAFF

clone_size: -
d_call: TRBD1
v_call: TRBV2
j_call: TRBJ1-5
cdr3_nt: TGTGCCAGTTCCGGGACAGGGAGGATTCAGCCCCAGCATTTT
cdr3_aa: CASSGTGRIQPQHF

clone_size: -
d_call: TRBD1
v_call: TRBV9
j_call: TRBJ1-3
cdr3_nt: TGTGCCAGCAGCGTTACAGGGGGCGCGTCTGGAAACACCATATATTTT
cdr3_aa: CASSVTGGASGNTIYF

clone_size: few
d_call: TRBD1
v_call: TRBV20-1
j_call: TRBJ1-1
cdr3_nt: TGTGGGGGAAGGGGGCTCACTGAAGCTTTCTTT
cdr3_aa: CGGRGLTEAFF

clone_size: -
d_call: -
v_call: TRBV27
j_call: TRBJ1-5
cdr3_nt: TGTGCCAGCAGCCCGAGCCCGGATCAGCCCCAGCATTTT
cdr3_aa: CASSPSPDQPQHF

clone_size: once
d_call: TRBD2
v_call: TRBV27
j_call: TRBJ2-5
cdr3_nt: TGTGCCAGCTGGGGGTTGGTAGCGGGGGAGCAGACCCAGTACTTC
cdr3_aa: CASWGLVAGEQTQYF

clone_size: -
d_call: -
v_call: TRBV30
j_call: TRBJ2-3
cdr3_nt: TGTGCCTGGAGTGAATCGAGTGGTTGGGATACGCAGTATTTT
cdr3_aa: CAWSESSGWDTQYF

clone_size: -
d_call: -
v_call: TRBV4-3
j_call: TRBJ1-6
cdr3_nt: TGCGCCAGCAGCCCAGAGCGGACAGTAAGCAATTCACCCCTCCACTTT
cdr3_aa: CASSPERTVSNSPLHF

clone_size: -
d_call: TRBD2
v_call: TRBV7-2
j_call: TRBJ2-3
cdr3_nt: TGTGCCAGCAGCTCCGGGAGGGGAGATACGCAGTATTTT
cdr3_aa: CASSSGRGDTQYF

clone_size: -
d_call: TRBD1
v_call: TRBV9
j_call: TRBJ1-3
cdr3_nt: TGTGCCAGCAGCGCCGGGACAGGGGTGCTGGGCACCATATATTTT
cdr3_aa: CASSAGTGVLGTIYF

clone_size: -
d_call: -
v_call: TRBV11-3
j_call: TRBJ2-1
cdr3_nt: TGTGCCAGCAGACTTCTAGTGGCAGGGAAAAATGAGCAGTTCTTC
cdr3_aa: CASRLLVAGKNEQFF

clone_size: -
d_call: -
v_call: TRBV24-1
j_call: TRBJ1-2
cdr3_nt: TGTGCCACCAGTGATTTCAGATATGGCTACACCTTC
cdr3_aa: CATSDFRYGYTF

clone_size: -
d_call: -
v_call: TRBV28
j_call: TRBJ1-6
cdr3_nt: TGTGCCAGCAGTCCCCTGTATAATTCACCCCTCCACTTT
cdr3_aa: CASSPLYNSPLHF

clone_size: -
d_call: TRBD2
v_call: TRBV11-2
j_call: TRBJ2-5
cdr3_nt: TGTGCCAGCAGCCCGGGGGGAGTGCAAGAGACCCAGTACTTC
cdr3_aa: CASSPGGVQETQYF

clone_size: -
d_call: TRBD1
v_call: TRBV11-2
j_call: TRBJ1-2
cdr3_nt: TGTGCCAGCAGACGGGACAGGGGTTATGGCTACACCTTC
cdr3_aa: CASRRDRGYGYTF

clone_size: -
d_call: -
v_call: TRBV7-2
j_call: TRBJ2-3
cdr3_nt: TGTGCCAGCAGCTCAAATACAGATACGCAGTATTTT
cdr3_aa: CASSSNTDTQYF

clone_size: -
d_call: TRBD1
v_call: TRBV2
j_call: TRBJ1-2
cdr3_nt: TGTGCCAGCAGGACCGGGACAGACCTCGGCTACACCTTC
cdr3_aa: CASRTGTDLGYTF

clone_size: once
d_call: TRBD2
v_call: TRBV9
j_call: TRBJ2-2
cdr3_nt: TGTGCCAGCAGCGTAGGTGGGGCTAGCGGGAGGACCGGGGAGCTGTTTTTT
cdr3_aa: CASSVGGASGRTGELFF

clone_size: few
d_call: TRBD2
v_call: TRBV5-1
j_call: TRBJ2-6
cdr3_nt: TGCGCCAGCAGCGAGGGACTAGCGACTGGGGCCAACGTCCTGACTTTC
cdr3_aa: CASSEGLATGANVLTF

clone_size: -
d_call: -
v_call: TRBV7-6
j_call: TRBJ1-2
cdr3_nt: TGTGCCAGCAGCCCGCAGGGGAACTATGGCTACACCTTC
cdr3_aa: CASSPQGNYGYTF

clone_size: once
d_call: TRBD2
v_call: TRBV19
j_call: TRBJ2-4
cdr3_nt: TGTGCCAGTACCATGGGGAGGGGACGGGCTAGGGATCAGTACTTC
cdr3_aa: CASTMGRGRARDQYF

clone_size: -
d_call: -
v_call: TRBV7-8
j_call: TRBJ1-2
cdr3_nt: TGTGCCAGCAGCTTAGGATTGGGGAGCTATGGCTACACCTTC
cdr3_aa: CASSLGLGSYGYTF

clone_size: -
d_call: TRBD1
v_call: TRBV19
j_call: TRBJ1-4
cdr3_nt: TGTGCCAGTAGTACCCCGGGACAGGGAGAAAAACTGTTTTTT
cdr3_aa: CASSTPGQGEKLFF

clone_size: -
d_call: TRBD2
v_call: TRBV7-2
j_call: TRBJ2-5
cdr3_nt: TGTGCCAGCAGCTTAGGGAAGCGACTAGCGGGAAGGCAGGAGACCCAGTACTTC
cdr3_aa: CASSLGKRLAGRQETQYF

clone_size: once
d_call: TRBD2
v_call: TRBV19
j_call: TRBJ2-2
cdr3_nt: TGTGCCAGTAGTAAACCCAGGGGGAGCGGGAGGACGAACACCGGGGAGCTGTTTTTT
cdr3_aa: CASSKPRGSGRTNTGELFF

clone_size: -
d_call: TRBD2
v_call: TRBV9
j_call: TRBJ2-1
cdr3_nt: TGTGCCAGCAGCGTAGTCCAAAGCGGGAGGGCTCCATACAATGAGCAGTTCTTC
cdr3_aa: CASSVVQSGRAPYNEQFF

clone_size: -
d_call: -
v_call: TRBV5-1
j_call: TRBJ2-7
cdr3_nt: TGCGCCAGCAGCTCCGCTGGGAGGACTACTCACTACGAGCAGTACTTC
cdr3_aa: CASSSAGRTTHYEQYF

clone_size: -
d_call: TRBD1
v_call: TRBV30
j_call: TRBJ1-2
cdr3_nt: TGTGCCTGGACTCGAGACAGGGCAGGCTACACCTTC
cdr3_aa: CAWTRDRAGYTF

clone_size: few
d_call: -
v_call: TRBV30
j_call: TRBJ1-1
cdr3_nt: TGTGCCTGGACGTCGAGGGGGGGAACTGAAGCTTTCTTT
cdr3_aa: CAWTSRGGTEAFF

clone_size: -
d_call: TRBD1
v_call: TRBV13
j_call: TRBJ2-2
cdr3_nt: TGTGCCAGCAGCTTAGACGGACAGGGTGCTTGGCTAAACGGGGAGCTGTTTTTT
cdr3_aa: CASSLDGQGAWLNGELFF

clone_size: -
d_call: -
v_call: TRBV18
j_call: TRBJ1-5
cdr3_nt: TGTGCCAGCTCACGAGGGCCTGGCAATCAGCCCCAGCATTTT
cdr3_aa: CASSRGPGNQPQHF

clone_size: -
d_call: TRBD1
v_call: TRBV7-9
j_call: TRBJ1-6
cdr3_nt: TGTGCCAGCAGCGAAGGACAGGGGGCCTTTTGGAATTCACCCCTCCACTTT
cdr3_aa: CASSEGQGAFWNSPLHF

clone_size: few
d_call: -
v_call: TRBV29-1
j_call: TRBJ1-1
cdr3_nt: TGCAGCGCGGTGGAGACAGACACTGAAGCTTTCTTT
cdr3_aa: CSAVETDTEAFF

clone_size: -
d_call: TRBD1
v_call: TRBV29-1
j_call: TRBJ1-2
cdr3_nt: TGCAGCGTTGAGACCGGACAGGGCCAGGGCTACACCTTC
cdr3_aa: CSVETGQGQGYTF

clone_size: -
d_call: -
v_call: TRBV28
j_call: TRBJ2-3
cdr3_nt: TGTGCCAGCACCAGTCCCGGGAGCGGTAGCACAGATACGCAGTATTTT
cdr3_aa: CASTSPGSGSTDTQYF

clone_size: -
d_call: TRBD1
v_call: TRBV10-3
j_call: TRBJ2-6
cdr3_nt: TGTGCCATCAGCCGGGACAGTATAGACTCTGGGGCCAACGTCCTGACTTTC
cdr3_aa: CAISRDSIDSGANVLTF

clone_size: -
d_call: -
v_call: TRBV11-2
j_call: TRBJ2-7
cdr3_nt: TGTGCCAGCAGCGGATTACCGGACTTCTACGAGCAGTACTTC
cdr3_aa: CASSGLPDFYEQYF

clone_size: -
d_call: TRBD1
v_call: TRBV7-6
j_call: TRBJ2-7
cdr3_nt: TGTGCCAGCAGCCCCGGACAGGGGGCCTACGAGCAGTACTTC
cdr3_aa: CASSPGQGAYEQYF

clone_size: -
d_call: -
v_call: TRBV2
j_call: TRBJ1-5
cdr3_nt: TGTGCCAGCAGTGATCCAGGTGGGTTGGGCAATCAGCCCCAGCATTTT
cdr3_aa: CASSDPGGLGNQPQHF

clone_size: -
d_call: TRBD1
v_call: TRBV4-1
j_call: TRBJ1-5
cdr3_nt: TGCGCCAGCAGCCAAGTGGGGAGACAGGGGAGCAATCAGCCCCAGCATTTT
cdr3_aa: CASSQVGRQGSNQPQHF

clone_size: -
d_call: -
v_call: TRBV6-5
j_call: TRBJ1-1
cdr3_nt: TGTGCCAGCAAGGGGGGGCTGATGAACACTGAAGCTTTCTTT
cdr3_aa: CASKGGLMNTEAFF

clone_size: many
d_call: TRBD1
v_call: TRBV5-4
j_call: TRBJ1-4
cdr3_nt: TGTGCCAGCAGCTTCAACAGGGGGATAGATGAAAAACTGTTTTTT
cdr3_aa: CASSFNRGIDEKLFF

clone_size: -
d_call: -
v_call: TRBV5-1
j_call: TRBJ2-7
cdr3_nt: TGCGCCAGCAGCCGGGATGAAGGCCAGCAGTACTTC
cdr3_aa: CASSRDEGQQYF

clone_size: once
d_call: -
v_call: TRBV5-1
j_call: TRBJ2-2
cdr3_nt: TGCGCCAGCAGGGAGTCGGACACCGGGGAGCTGTTTTTT
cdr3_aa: CASRESDTGELFF

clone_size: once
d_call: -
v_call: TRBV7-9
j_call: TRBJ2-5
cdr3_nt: TGTGCCAGCAGCTTTCAGGGTGCCCAAGAGACCCAGTACTTC
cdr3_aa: CASSFQGAQETQYF

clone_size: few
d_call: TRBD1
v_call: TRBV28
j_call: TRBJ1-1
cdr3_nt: TGTGCCAGCAGTTGGGACAGAACTTTGACTGAAGCTTTCTTT
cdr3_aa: CASSWDRTLTEAFF

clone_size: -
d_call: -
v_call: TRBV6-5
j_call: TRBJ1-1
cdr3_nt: TGTGCCACGGCAGCGGGGGACACTGAAGCTTTCTTT
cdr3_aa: CATAAGDTEAFF

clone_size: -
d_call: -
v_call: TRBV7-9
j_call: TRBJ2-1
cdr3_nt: TGTGCCAGCAGTCAAGGGGTTTTTCAGTTCTTC
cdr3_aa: CASSQGVFQFF

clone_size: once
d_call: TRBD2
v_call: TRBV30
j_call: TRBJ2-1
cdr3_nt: TGTGCCTGGAGTGTAAGGGGTCTAGCGGAATCAAATGAGCAGTTCTTC
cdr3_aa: CAWSVRGLAESNEQFF

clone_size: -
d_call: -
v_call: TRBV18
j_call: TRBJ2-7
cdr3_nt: TGTGCCAGCTCACCTGACAGTTACGAGCAGTACTTC
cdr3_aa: CASSPDSYEQYF